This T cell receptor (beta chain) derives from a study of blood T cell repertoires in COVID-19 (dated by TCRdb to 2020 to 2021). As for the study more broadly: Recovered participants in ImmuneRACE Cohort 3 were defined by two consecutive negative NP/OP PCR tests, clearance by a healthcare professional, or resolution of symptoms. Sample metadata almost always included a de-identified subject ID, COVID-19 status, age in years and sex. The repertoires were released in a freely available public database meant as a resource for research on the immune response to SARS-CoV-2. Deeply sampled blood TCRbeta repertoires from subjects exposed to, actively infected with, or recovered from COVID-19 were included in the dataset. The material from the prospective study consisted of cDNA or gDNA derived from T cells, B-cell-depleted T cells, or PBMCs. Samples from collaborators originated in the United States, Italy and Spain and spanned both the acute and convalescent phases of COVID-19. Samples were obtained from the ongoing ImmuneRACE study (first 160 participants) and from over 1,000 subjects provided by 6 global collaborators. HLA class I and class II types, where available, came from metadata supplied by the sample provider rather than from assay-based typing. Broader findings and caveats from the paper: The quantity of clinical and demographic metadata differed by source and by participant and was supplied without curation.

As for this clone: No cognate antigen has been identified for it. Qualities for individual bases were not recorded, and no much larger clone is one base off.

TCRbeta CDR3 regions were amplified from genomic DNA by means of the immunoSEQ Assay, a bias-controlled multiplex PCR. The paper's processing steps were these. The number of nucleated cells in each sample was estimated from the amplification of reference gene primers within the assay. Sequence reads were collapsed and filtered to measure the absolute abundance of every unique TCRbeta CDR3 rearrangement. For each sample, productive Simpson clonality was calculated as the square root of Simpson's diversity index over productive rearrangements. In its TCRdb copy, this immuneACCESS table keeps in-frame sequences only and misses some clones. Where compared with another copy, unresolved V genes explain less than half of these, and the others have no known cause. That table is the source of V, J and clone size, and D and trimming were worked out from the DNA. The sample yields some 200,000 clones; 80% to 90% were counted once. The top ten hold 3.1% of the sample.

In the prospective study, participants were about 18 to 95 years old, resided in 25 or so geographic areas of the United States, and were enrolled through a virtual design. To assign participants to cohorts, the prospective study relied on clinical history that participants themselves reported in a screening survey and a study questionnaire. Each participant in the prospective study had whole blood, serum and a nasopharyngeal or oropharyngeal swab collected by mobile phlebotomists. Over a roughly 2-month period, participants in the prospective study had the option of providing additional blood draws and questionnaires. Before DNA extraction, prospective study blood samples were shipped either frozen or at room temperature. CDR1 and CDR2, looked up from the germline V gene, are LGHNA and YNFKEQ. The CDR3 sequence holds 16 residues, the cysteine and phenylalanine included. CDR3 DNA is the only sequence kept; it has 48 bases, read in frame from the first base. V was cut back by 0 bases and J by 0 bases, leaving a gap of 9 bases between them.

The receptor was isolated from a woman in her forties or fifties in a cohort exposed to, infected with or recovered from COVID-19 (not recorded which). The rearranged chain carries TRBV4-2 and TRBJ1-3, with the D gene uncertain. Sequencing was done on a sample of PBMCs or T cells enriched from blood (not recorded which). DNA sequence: TGTGCCAGCAGCCAAGATGGAGCCAACTCTGGAAACACCATATATTTT. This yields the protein CASSQDGANSGNTIYF.